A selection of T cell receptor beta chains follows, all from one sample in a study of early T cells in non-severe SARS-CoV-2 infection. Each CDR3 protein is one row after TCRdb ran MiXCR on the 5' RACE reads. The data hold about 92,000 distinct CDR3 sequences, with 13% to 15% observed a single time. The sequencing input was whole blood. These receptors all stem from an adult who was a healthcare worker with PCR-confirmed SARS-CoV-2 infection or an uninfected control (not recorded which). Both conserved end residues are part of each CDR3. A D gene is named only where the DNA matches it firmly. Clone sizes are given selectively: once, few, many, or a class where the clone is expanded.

CDR3nt: TGTGCCAGCAGTCTCACCGGGGCAGCGGGAGCATTAGAGCAGTTCTTC
CDR3aa: CASSLTGAAGALEQFF
v_gene: TRBV28
abundance: .
j_gene: TRBJ2-1
d_gene: TRBD2

CDR3nt: TGTGCCTCCCCTGGAGGGTATACGCAGTATTTT
CDR3aa: CASPGGYTQYF
v_gene: TRBV30
abundance: many
j_gene: TRBJ2-3
d_gene: .

CDR3nt: TGTGCCAGCAGCCTTTTAATGAACACTGAAGCTTTCTTT
CDR3aa: CASSLLMNTEAFF
v_gene: TRBV27
abundance: few
j_gene: TRBJ1-1
d_gene: .

CDR3nt: TGTGCCAGCAGTTTGGTGGGGCTTGAGCACGAGCAGTACTTC
CDR3aa: CASSLVGLEHEQYF
v_gene: TRBV12-3/TRBV12-4
abundance: .
j_gene: TRBJ2-7
d_gene: .

CDR3nt: TGTGCCAGCAGTTTAGGCGGGAGAGGAATCGGGGAGCTGTTTTTT
CDR3aa: CASSLGGRGIGELFF
v_gene: TRBV12-3/TRBV12-4
abundance: many
j_gene: TRBJ2-2
d_gene: TRBD2

CDR3nt: TGTGCCAGCAGCGTAGTGGGAACGTTAACAGGGGTTCAAAAGCAGTACTTC
CDR3aa: CASSVVGTLTGVQKQYF
v_gene: TRBV9
abundance: few
j_gene: TRBJ2-7
d_gene: TRBD1

CDR3nt: TGTGCCACATTGACTAGCGGGTCCTACGAGCAGTACTTC
CDR3aa: CATLTSGSYEQYF
v_gene: TRBV28
abundance: .
j_gene: TRBJ2-7
d_gene: TRBD2

CDR3nt: TGTGCCACCGCTACCGGACAGGGGAGGAACACCGGGGAGCTGTTTTTT
CDR3aa: CATATGQGRNTGELFF
v_gene: TRBV24-1
abundance: few
j_gene: TRBJ2-2
d_gene: TRBD1

CDR3nt: TGTGCCAGCAGCTTAGCGGGCAGGGGTTTGGCTGGCTACACCTTC
CDR3aa: CASSLAGRGLAGYTF
v_gene: TRBV11-2
abundance: many
j_gene: TRBJ1-2
d_gene: .

CDR3nt: TGTGCCAGCATTACAGCCCGGGACAGGCTTCTCGAGCAGTACTTC
CDR3aa: CASITARDRLLEQYF
v_gene: TRBV28
abundance: .
j_gene: TRBJ2-7
d_gene: TRBD1

CDR3nt: TGTGCCAGCAGCTTAGATCCAGGGGATAACACCGGGGAGCTGTTTTTT
CDR3aa: CASSLDPGDNTGELFF
v_gene: TRBV11-2
abundance: few
j_gene: TRBJ2-2
d_gene: .

CDR3nt: TGTGCCAGCAGCTCAAGGGGGAGAACAGATACGCAGTATTTT
CDR3aa: CASSSRGRTDTQYF
v_gene: TRBV7-8
abundance: few
j_gene: TRBJ2-3
d_gene: .

CDR3nt: TGTGCCAGCAGTGAAGGGCTGGGACAGGGCGTCTCTGGAAACACCATATATTTT
CDR3aa: CASSEGLGQGVSGNTIYF
v_gene: TRBV6-1
abundance: few
j_gene: TRBJ1-3
d_gene: TRBD1

CDR3nt: TGTGCCAGTAGTCCCGACAGGGGGCAGTTTTGGAATGAGCAGTTCTTC
CDR3aa: CASSPDRGQFWNEQFF
v_gene: TRBV19
abundance: .
j_gene: TRBJ2-1
d_gene: TRBD1

CDR3nt: TGTGCCAGCAGTTTCGGTGGAGATACGCAGTATTTT
CDR3aa: CASSFGGDTQYF
v_gene: TRBV12-3/TRBV12-4
abundance: few
j_gene: TRBJ2-3
d_gene: .

CDR3nt: TGCGCCAGCAGCTTGGTCGGCGGGGTGAGCACAGATACGCAGTATTTT
CDR3aa: CASSLVGGVSTDTQYF
v_gene: TRBV5-1
abundance: .
j_gene: TRBJ2-3
d_gene: .

CDR3nt: TGTGCCAGCAGTTTAGGGTCTAGTTTGGATACGCAGTATTTT
CDR3aa: CASSLGSSLDTQYF
v_gene: TRBV27
abundance: many
j_gene: TRBJ2-3
d_gene: .

CDR3nt: TGTGCCAGCAATTACGGGGGCACCGGGGAGCTGTTTTTT
CDR3aa: CASNYGGTGELFF
v_gene: TRBV6-2/TRBV6-3
abundance: once
j_gene: TRBJ2-2
d_gene: .

CDR3nt: TGTGCCAGCAGCTCTTCCTTCGTGGGGCAAGAGACCCAGTACTTC
CDR3aa: CASSSSFVGQETQYF
v_gene: TRBV5-6
abundance: .
j_gene: TRBJ2-5
d_gene: .

CDR3nt: TGTGCCAGCGGAATGGCGGCTGAAGCTTTCTTT
CDR3aa: CASGMAAEAFF
v_gene: TRBV9
abundance: .
j_gene: TRBJ1-1
d_gene: .

CDR3nt: TGCAGTGCTAGAGATAGAATACTAGGGCGTCGGGAGCAGTTCTTC
CDR3aa: CSARDRILGRREQFF
v_gene: TRBV20-1
abundance: .
j_gene: TRBJ2-1
d_gene: .

CDR3nt: TGTGACAGCAGCTTAACTGGGTGGCAGGGTTACACTGAAGCTTTCTTT
CDR3aa: CDSSLTGWQGYTEAFF
v_gene: TRBV7-3
abundance: .
j_gene: TRBJ1-1
d_gene: .

CDR3nt: TGTGCCAGCAGTTACGGGACAGGCTGGGAAAAACTGTTTTTT
CDR3aa: CASSYGTGWEKLFF
v_gene: TRBV6-6
abundance: many
j_gene: TRBJ1-4
d_gene: TRBD1

CDR3nt: TGTGCCAGCAGCTTAGGAGGGAGCTCCTATAATTCACCCCTCCACTTT
CDR3aa: CASSLGGSSYNSPLHF
v_gene: TRBV7-3
abundance: few
j_gene: TRBJ1-6
d_gene: .

CDR3nt: TGTGCCAGCAGTATCGACAGGGGCACTGAAGCTTTCTTT
CDR3aa: CASSIDRGTEAFF
v_gene: TRBV12-3/TRBV12-4
abundance: few
j_gene: TRBJ1-1
d_gene: TRBD1

CDR3nt: TGCGCCAGCAGCTTCAACAGACTAGCGGTTATCTACGATGAGCAGTTCTTC
CDR3aa: CASSFNRLAVIYDEQFF
v_gene: TRBV5-1
abundance: .
j_gene: TRBJ2-1
d_gene: TRBD2

CDR3nt: TGTGCCAGTACAATTTTAAGGGGCGCGGGGTCCTCCTACAATGAGCAGTTCTTC
CDR3aa: CASTILRGAGSSYNEQFF
v_gene: TRBV19
abundance: .
j_gene: TRBJ2-1
d_gene: .

CDR3nt: TGTGCCAGCAGTGAAGCGGGTGAGGGCGGGTACCCCTACGAGCAGTACTTC
CDR3aa: CASSEAGEGGYPYEQYF
v_gene: TRBV2
abundance: few
j_gene: TRBJ2-7
d_gene: .

CDR3nt: TGTGCCAGCGAGAACGGGAGAACGGACACCGGGGAGCTGTTTTTT
CDR3aa: CASENGRTDTGELFF
v_gene: TRBV2
abundance: .
j_gene: TRBJ2-2
d_gene: .

CDR3nt: TGTGCCAGCATCCACTTAGTCACTTCCTCCTACAATGAGCAGTTCTTC
CDR3aa: CASIHLVTSSYNEQFF
v_gene: TRBV7-2
abundance: many
j_gene: TRBJ2-1
d_gene: .

CDR3nt: TGCAGTGCACCGCCTAGCGGACCGGGGGAGCAGTTCTTC
CDR3aa: CSAPPSGPGEQFF
v_gene: TRBV20-1
abundance: .
j_gene: TRBJ2-1
d_gene: TRBD2

CDR3nt: TGTGCCAGCAGCGCCGACCCGAGCTCCTACAATGAGCAGTTCTTC
CDR3aa: CASSADPSSYNEQFF
v_gene: TRBV5-4
abundance: few
j_gene: TRBJ2-1
d_gene: .

CDR3nt: TGTGCTAGTGGTTTGGATGGTGGCCCCGGGGAGCTGTTTTTT
CDR3aa: CASGLDGGPGELFF
v_gene: TRBV12-5
abundance: .
j_gene: TRBJ2-2
d_gene: .

CDR3nt: TGTGCCAGCTCACTCCTGACAGGCATGAACACTGAAGCTTTCTTT
CDR3aa: CASSLLTGMNTEAFF
v_gene: TRBV18
abundance: many
j_gene: TRBJ1-1
d_gene: .

CDR3nt: TGTGCCAGTAGTCCCACCAGCCCAAAACTAGCGGTCTCCTACAATGAGCAGTTCTTC
CDR3aa: CASSPTSPKLAVSYNEQFF
v_gene: TRBV19
abundance: many
j_gene: TRBJ2-1
d_gene: TRBD2

CDR3nt: TGTGCCATCAGTGAGCTACAGGGATCCCAAATGAACACTGAAGCTTTCTTT
CDR3aa: CAISELQGSQMNTEAFF
v_gene: TRBV10-3
abundance: few
j_gene: TRBJ1-1
d_gene: .

CDR3nt: TGTGCCAGCAGTGGGGTCTGGAATTCACCCCTCCACTTT
CDR3aa: CASSGVWNSPLHF
v_gene: TRBV6-5
abundance: few
j_gene: TRBJ1-6
d_gene: .

CDR3nt: TGTGCCAGCGGAGGAACTAGCTACGAGCAGTACTTC
CDR3aa: CASGGTSYEQYF
v_gene: TRBV2
abundance: few
j_gene: TRBJ2-7
d_gene: .

CDR3nt: TGCATTAGGGAGACCCAGTACTTC
CDR3aa: CIRETQYF
v_gene: TRBV29-1
abundance: few
j_gene: TRBJ2-5
d_gene: .

CDR3nt: TGCAGTGCGATGAGTCTCTACGAGCAGTACTTC
CDR3aa: CSAMSLYEQYF
v_gene: TRBV20-1
abundance: few
j_gene: TRBJ2-7
d_gene: .

CDR3nt: TGCGCCAGCAGTGTCCTCTCAGGGGGGAACACCGGGGAGCTGTTTTTT
CDR3aa: CASSVLSGGNTGELFF
v_gene: TRBV10-2
abundance: many
j_gene: TRBJ2-2
d_gene: TRBD1

CDR3nt: TGTGCCAGCTCACGAGACAGGGGGAACACTGAAGCTTTCTTT
CDR3aa: CASSRDRGNTEAFF
v_gene: TRBV18
abundance: many
j_gene: TRBJ1-1
d_gene: TRBD1

CDR3nt: TGCGCCAGCAGTGAGTTTCAGGGAGTGACTGAAGCTTTCTTT
CDR3aa: CASSEFQGVTEAFF
v_gene: TRBV10-2
abundance: .
j_gene: TRBJ1-1
d_gene: .

CDR3nt: TGTGCCAGTAGCTCAGGGGTACAGCCCCAGCATTTT
CDR3aa: CASSSGVQPQHF
v_gene: TRBV19
abundance: .
j_gene: TRBJ1-5
d_gene: .

CDR3nt: TGTGCCAGCAGTCACCTCTACGAGCAGTACTTC
CDR3aa: CASSHLYEQYF
v_gene: TRBV28
abundance: .
j_gene: TRBJ2-7
d_gene: .

CDR3nt: TGTGCCAGCAGCTTTACAGGGGGCTATGGCTACACCTTC
CDR3aa: CASSFTGGYGYTF
v_gene: TRBV7-2
abundance: few
j_gene: TRBJ1-2
d_gene: TRBD1

CDR3nt: TGTGCCAGCAGCCCCATCCAGGCTGAAGCTTTCTTT
CDR3aa: CASSPIQAEAFF
v_gene: TRBV13
abundance: .
j_gene: TRBJ1-1
d_gene: .

CDR3nt: TGTGCCAGCAGCCAAGATACGGACACTTGGTACCAAGAGACCCAGTACTTC
CDR3aa: CASSQDTDTWYQETQYF
v_gene: TRBV3-1
abundance: .
j_gene: TRBJ2-5
d_gene: .

CDR3nt: TGTGCCAGCAGTCTGTGGGGGGCCTCGAAAAATGAGCAGTTCTTC
CDR3aa: CASSLWGASKNEQFF
v_gene: TRBV27
abundance: .
j_gene: TRBJ2-1
d_gene: .

CDR3nt: TGTGCCAGCAGCCCCAGTCTTAGCGGGCCCACCTACAATGAGCAGTTCTTC
CDR3aa: CASSPSLSGPTYNEQFF
v_gene: TRBV4-2
abundance: .
j_gene: TRBJ2-1
d_gene: TRBD2

CDR3nt: TGTGCCAGCAAGAGGACAGAACTTAGCAATCAGCCCCAGCATTTT
CDR3aa: CASKRTELSNQPQHF
v_gene: TRBV2
abundance: few
j_gene: TRBJ1-5
d_gene: .

CDR3nt: TGTGCCAGCAGCGAATACACAGGGGGGAAAGATACGCAGTATTTT
CDR3aa: CASSEYTGGKDTQYF
v_gene: TRBV7-8
abundance: .
j_gene: TRBJ2-3
d_gene: TRBD1

CDR3nt: TGCGCCAGCAGCCCCCGACAGGTTAACACTGAAGCTTTCTTT
CDR3aa: CASSPRQVNTEAFF
v_gene: TRBV5-1
abundance: few
j_gene: TRBJ1-1
d_gene: .

CDR3nt: TGTGCCAGCAGCTTAGGGACTAGCGGCAGTACCAGCTCCTACAATGAGCAGTTCTTC
CDR3aa: CASSLGTSGSTSSYNEQFF
v_gene: TRBV12-3/TRBV12-4
abundance: .
j_gene: TRBJ2-1
d_gene: TRBD2

CDR3nt: TGCGCCAGCAGCTTAGGACTAGCGGGAGGCCCCAGCTCCTACAATGAGCAGTTCTTC
CDR3aa: CASSLGLAGGPSSYNEQFF
v_gene: TRBV5-1
abundance: .
j_gene: TRBJ2-1
d_gene: TRBD2

CDR3nt: TGTGCCAGCAGTGACGGGTTAGGTAGCACAGATACGCAGTATTTT
CDR3aa: CASSDGLGSTDTQYF
v_gene: TRBV6-4
abundance: few
j_gene: TRBJ2-3
d_gene: .

CDR3nt: TGTGCCAGCAGTTACTCGACGGCCTTATCCTACGAGCAGTACTTC
CDR3aa: CASSYSTALSYEQYF
v_gene: TRBV6-5
abundance: .
j_gene: TRBJ2-7
d_gene: .